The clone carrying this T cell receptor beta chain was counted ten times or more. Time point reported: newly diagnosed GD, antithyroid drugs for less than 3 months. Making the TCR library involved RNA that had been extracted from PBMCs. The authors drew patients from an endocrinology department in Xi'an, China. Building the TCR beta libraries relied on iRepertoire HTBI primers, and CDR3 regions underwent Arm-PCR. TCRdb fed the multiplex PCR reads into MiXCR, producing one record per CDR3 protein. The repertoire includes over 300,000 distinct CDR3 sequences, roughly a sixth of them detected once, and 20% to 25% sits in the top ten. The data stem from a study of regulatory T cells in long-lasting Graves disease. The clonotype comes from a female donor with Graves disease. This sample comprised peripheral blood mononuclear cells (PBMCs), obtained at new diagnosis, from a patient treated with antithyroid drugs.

DNA for the CDR3: TGTGCCAGCAGTGGTCCCTCTGACTACAGGGATACGCAGTATTTT. Translating it yields CASSGPSDYRDTQYF. J is TRBJ2-3 and V is TRBV2; D tentatively reads TRBD1 or TRBD2 (5 bases each). Germline lookup yields CDR1 SNHLY and CDR2 FYNNEI. V gave up 4 bases and J gave up 6 bases, with 17 bases separating them. There are 15 residues in the CDR3.